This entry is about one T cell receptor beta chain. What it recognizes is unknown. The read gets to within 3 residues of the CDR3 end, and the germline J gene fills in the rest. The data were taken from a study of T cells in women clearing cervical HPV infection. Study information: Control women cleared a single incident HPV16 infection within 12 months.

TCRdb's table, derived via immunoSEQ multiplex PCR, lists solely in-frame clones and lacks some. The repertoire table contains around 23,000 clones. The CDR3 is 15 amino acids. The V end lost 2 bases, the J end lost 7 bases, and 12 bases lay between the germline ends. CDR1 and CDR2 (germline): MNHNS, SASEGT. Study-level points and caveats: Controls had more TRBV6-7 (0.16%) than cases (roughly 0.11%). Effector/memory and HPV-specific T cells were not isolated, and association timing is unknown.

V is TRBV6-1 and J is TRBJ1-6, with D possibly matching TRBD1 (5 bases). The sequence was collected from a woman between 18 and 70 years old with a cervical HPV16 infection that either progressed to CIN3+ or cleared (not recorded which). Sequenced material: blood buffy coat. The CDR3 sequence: CASSETQGSNSPLHF. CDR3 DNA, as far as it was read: TGTGCCAGCAGTGAAACCCAGGGATCAAATTCACCC.